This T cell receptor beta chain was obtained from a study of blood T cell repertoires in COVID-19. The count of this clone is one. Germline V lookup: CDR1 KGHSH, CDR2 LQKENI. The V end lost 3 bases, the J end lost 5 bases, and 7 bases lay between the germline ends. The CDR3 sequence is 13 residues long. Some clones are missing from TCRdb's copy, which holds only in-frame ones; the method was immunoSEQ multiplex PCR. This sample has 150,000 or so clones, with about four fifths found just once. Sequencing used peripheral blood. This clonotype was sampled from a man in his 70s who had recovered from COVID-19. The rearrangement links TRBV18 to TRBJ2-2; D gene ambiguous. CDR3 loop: CASSPPRTGELFF. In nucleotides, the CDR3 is TGTGCCAGCTCACCCCCGAGGACCGGGGAGCTGTTTTTT.